Shown below are 21 T cell receptor beta chains from a single sample sequenced in a study of blood T cell repertoires in COVID-19. The method was immunoSEQ multiplex PCR; TCRdb's version includes in-frame clones alone and lacks a portion of them. This sample yields about 71,000 clones, of which 82% are seen a single time; roughly an eighth belongs to the top ten. Sequenced input: peripheral blood. These receptors came from a woman of 80 years or more with acute or convalescent COVID-19.

A word on this clone: A junction boundary mismatches the germline segment, possibly from a read error. The chain recombines TRBV3-1 (or the pseudogene TRBV3-2) with TRBJ1-4; D is unclear. CDR3 size: 12 residues. Germline loops: CDR1 LGHDT, CDR2 YNNKEL (reference sequence). In nucleotides, the CDR3 is TGTGCCAGCAGCCAAGAGGGCCGCCGCCTTGAGTTT. This encodes CASSQEGRRLEF.

This rearrangement joins TRBV6-1 to TRBJ1-2; D gene uncertain. Per germline, CDR1 MNHNS and CDR2 SASEGT. The CDR3 totals 16 residues. Trimming left V 0 bases short and J 6 bases short, with 17 bases between. This CDR3 reads CASSEANGIMNNGYTF. The DNA for the CDR3 is TGTGCCAGCAGTGAAGCGAACGGGATCATGAACAATGGCTACACCTTC.

Only a few counts were recorded for this clone. The chain joins TRBV7-2 to TRBJ2-7; TRBD2 matches at 12 bases. CDR1 SGHTA and CDR2 FQGNSA come from the germline V gene. Germline trimming cut 0 bases from V and 5 bases from J; bases unmatched to any gene: 5. The CDR3 has 16 amino acids. The CDR3 protein is CASSLAGLAGIDEQYF. The CDR3 region has the DNA TGTGCCAGCAGCTTAGCAGGACTAGCGGGAATCGACGAGCAGTACTTC.

V gene TRBV2 combines with J gene TRBJ1-1; no definite D call. V lost 6 bases and J lost 1, with 15 bases in between. Germline lookup yields CDR1 SNHLY and CDR2 FYNNEI. This CDR3 is built from 15 residues. The DNA of the CDR3 is TGTGCCAGCAGCCCCGCCCCGCGAGCGAACACTGAAGCTTTCTTT. Protein sequence: CASSPAPRANTEAFF.

The chain joins TRBV5-6 to TRBJ1-6; no clear D gene. Germline assignment: CDR1 SGHDT and CDR2 YYEEEE. The ends were cut back, 1 base at V and 7 bases at J, with 18 bases in the middle. The CDR3 sequence is 17 residues long. The CDR3 nucleotides are TGTGCCAGCAGCTTGAGGCCTTGGGAGACGGGGAATTCACCCCTCCACTTT. Translated: CASSLRPWETGNSPLHF.

This clone appeared a few times. The rearrangement joins TRBV5-1 to TRBJ1-3, with D perhaps matching TRBD1 (5 bases). Between the trimmed V and J ends, which lost 0 bases and 0 bases, there was a span of 10 bases. This CDR3 comprises 16 residues. Germline V gene data show CDR1 as SGHRS and CDR2 as YFSETQ. The CDR3 region is CASSLAGGSSGNTIYF. CDR3 coding DNA: TGCGCCAGCAGCTTGGCCGGGGGGAGCTCTGGAAACACCATATATTTT.

The rearrangement joins TRBV5-1 to TRBJ1-3; D call uncertain. This CDR3 region has 15 residues. Trimming cost V 0 bases and J 0 bases, with 7 bases left between them. Germline-derived CDR1 and CDR2 are SGHRS and YFSETQ. The CDR3 region has the DNA TGCGCCAGCAGCTTGGACAGCATCTCTGGAAACACCATATATTTT. Translating gives CASSLDSISGNTIYF.

The rearrangement uses TRBV29-1 and TRBJ1-1; D perhaps matches TRBD1 (6 bases). Per germline, CDR1 SQVTM and CDR2 ANQGSEA. Trimming removed 0 bases at V and 5 bases at J, with 13 bases between. The CDR3 contains 14 residues. CDR3 in amino acids: CSVEDGQGWTEAFF. The DNA of the CDR3 is TGCAGCGTTGAAGATGGGCAGGGGTGGACTGAAGCTTTCTTT. Supplemented by reference TRBV29-1 and TRBJ1-1, the full variable domain reads SAVISQKPSRDICQRGTSLTIQCQVDSQVTMMFWYRQQPGQSLTLIATANQGSEATYESGFVIDKFPISRPNLTFSTLTVSNMSPEDSSIYLCSVEDGQGWTEAFFGQGTRLTVV.

The V call is TRBV19, the J call TRBJ2-3; TRBD2 matches 9 bases. V lost 5 bases to trimming and J lost 3 bases; unmatched junction nucleotides: 12. Germline CDR1 LNHDA, CDR2 SQIVND (reference sequence). The CDR3 contains 17 residues. In DNA form, the CDR3 reads TGTGCCAGTAGTGTCGCGGGAGGGCCGAAAAGGACAGATACGCAGTATTTT. Its protein product is CASSVAGGPKRTDTQYF.

The V gene is TRBV11-3, the J gene TRBJ2-7, with D uncertain. This CDR3 is 15 amino acids long. Per germline, CDR1 SGHNT and CDR2 YENEEA. V shed 6 bases and J shed 2 bases, with 17 bases lying between them. As DNA, the CDR3 is TGTGCCAGCAGTTTTGTGGCTGACAATCCCTACGAGCAGTACTTC. Its translation: CASSFVADNPYEQYF.

V gene TRBV7-7 combines with J gene TRBJ2-5; D is perhaps TRBD1 (5 bases). The CDR3 extends over 14 amino acids. V shed 1 base and J shed 7 bases, with 13 bases lying between them. Germline V gives CDR1 SSHAT, CDR2 FNYEAQ (reference sequence). For the CDR3, the DNA is TGTGCCAGCAGCTTAGTGCCAGGGAAGGGGACCCAGTACTTC. It specifies CASSLVPGKGTQYF.

As to this clone: Different DNA sequences within this sample yield the same CDR3. This chain uses TRBV2 with TRBJ1-2, with 7 positions matching TRBD1. Germline CDR1 is SNHLY and CDR2 is FYNNEI. CDR3 size: 13 residues. J gave up 8 bases and V 2 bases, and 5 bases lay outside the gene matches. This chain's CDR3 is CASSERTGRGYTF. The CDR3 DNA is TGTGCCAGCAGTGAAAGGACAGGCCGCGGCTACACCTTC.

This clone was detected only a few times. This chain uses TRBV11-2 with TRBJ2-7; TRBD2 matches at 11 bases. V trimming: 5 bases; J trimming: 7 bases; junction bases outside the gene matches: 10. CDR1 is SGHAT, CDR2 FQNNGV, per germline. This CDR3 has 15 residues. DNA of the CDR3: TGTGCCAGCAGCCGCAGACTAGCGGGGTCTGGAGAGCAGTACTTC. This encodes CASSRRLAGSGEQYF.

This chain uses TRBV7-8 with TRBJ1-5; no clear D. Germline V lookup: CDR1 SGHVS, CDR2 FQNEAQ. V was cut by 4 bases and J by 6 bases, with 13 bases left in between. The CDR3 is 14 residues long. The CDR3 protein is CASSSRRITQPQHF. The CDR3, as DNA: TGTGCCAGCAGCTCCCGCAGGATTACTCAGCCCCAGCATTTT.

This rearrangement joins TRBV27 to TRBJ2-1; 8 nucleotides align to TRBD2. The germline gives CDR1 MNHEY, CDR2 SMNVEV (reference sequence). The CDR3 runs 15 residues. The V gene end was trimmed by 4 bases and the J gene end by 6 bases; junction bases not matched to a gene: 8. Here the CDR3 DNA reads TGTGCCAGCAGTTCGAACTTAGGACTAGCCAATGAGCAGTTCTTC. It codes for CASSSNLGLANEQFF.

This clone was picked up a small number of times. V is TRBV7-2 and J is TRBJ1-5, with 12 bases fitting TRBD1. The CDR3 spans 15 residues. CDR1 is SGHTA and CDR2 is FQGNSA in the germline V gene. V gave up 3 bases and J gave up 7 bases; unmatched junction bases: 4. This CDR3 is CASSFSGTGGQPQHF. CDR3 nucleotide sequence: TGTGCCAGCAGCTTCTCCGGGACAGGGGGCCAGCCCCAGCATTTT.

The chain links TRBV19 to TRBJ1-4, with 8 bases that match TRBD1. CDR1 and CDR2 from the germline V gene are LNHDA and SQIVND (reference sequence). V lost 4 bases and J lost 16; bases outside the gene matches: 8. The CDR3 is made up of 12 amino acids. The CDR3 sequence is CASSSTRDRWFF. CDR3 bases: TGTGCCAGTAGTAGTACTCGGGACAGGTGGTTTTTT.

This rearrangement joins TRBV15 to TRBJ2-7; TRBD2 matches 16 bases. The V segment lost 1 base and the J segment 9 bases; nucleotides outside the gene matches: 6. This CDR3 spans 16 amino acids. The germline V gene encodes CDR1 LNHNV and CDR2 YYDKDF (reference sequence). This chain's CDR3 is CATSRVYGTSGRGQYF. In DNA form, the CDR3 reads TGTGCCACCAGCAGAGTGTACGGGACTAGCGGGAGGGGGCAGTACTTC. Using reference TRBV15 and TRBJ2-7 for the parts outside the CDR3, the full variable domain is DAMVIQNPRYQVTQFGKPVTLSCSQTLNHNVMYWYQQKSSQAPKLLFHYYDKDFNNEADTPDNFQSRRPNTSFCFLDIRSPGLGDTAMYLCATSRVYGTSGRGQYFGPGTRLTVT.

The rearrangement links TRBV6-2 or TRBV6-3 to TRBJ2-1; TRBD2 matches 14 bases. CDR3 length equals 16 residues. Germline loops: CDR1 MNHEY, CDR2 SVGEGT. The V segment lost 5 bases and the J segment 4 bases; nucleotides outside the gene matches: 4. The CDR3 DNA is TGTGCCAGCAGTCACGGGACTAGCGGGAGATACAATGAGCAGTTCTTC. Protein product: CASSHGTSGRYNEQFF.

The chain links TRBV24-1 to TRBJ2-4, with a tentative D call TRBD1 (6 bases). CDR1 is KGHDR, CDR2 SFDVKD, per germline. The CDR3 contains 13 residues. V was pared by 4 bases and J by 6 bases, with 9 bases between. CDR3 sequence: CATSDPDRNIQYF. The CDR3 nucleotides read TGTGCCACCAGTGACCCGGACAGAAACATTCAGTACTTC.

The chain carries TRBV19 and TRBJ1-1, with 12 positions matching TRBD1. The CDR3 spans 15 residues. V dropped 6 bases and J dropped 1; count of bases not matched to a gene: 3. CDR1 and CDR2 from the germline V gene are LNHDA and SQIVND (reference sequence). CDR3 sequence: CASSQGQGANTEAFF. As DNA, the CDR3 is TGTGCCAGTAGCCAGGGACAGGGGGCGAACACTGAAGCTTTCTTT.